This T cell receptor (beta chain) stems from a study of blood T cell repertoires in COVID-19. Background on the study: COVID-19 samples collected from the United States, Italy and Spain covered acute and convalescent phases. T cells, B-cell-depleted T cells, or PBMCs supplied cDNA or gDNA.

Germline V gene lookup returns CDR1 MGHRA and CDR2 YSYEKL. The CDR3 is 14 residues long. The V end was cut by 0 bases, the J end by 0 bases, with 6 bases between. Clinical histories supplied by participants themselves formed the basis of cohort assignment. Study processing details: Cell counts per sample came from amplifying reference gene primers. TCRdb's table, derived via immunoSEQ multiplex PCR, lists solely in-frame clones and lacks some. The DNA was the basis for D and trimming; V, J and clone size are from that table. The sample records about 200,000 clones, around 89% being singletons. The chain uses TRBV4-1 and TRBJ2-7, with D unclear. This sequence was found in a woman younger than 30 who had recovered from COVID-19. Sequenced material: PBMCs or T cells enriched from blood (not recorded which). DNA of the CDR3: TGCGCCAGCAGCCAAGACCCTCCCTCCTACGAGCAGTACTTC. It is translated as CASSQDPPSYEQYF.